Listed here is a single T cell receptor beta chain. The data were taken from a study of blood T cell repertoires in COVID-19. Study-level information: The United States, Italy and Spain provided the acute and convalescent COVID-19 samples. PBMCs, B-cell-depleted T cells, or T cells were the source of the cDNA or gDNA that made up the material.

The CDR3 has 16 residues. Germline V gene lookup returns CDR1 LGHNA and CDR2 YSLEER. Deletions cut 1 base from V and 2 bases from J, with 14 bases between. Original handling: Estimates of nucleated cell counts were drawn from the amplification of reference gene primers. TCRdb's table, derived via immunoSEQ multiplex PCR, lists solely in-frame clones and lacks some. V, J and clone size were drawn from that table, and D and trimming were deduced from the DNA. The sample lists more than 150,000 clones; approximately 80% were seen once. This TCR derives from a woman aged 55 to 70 with acute or convalescent COVID-19. The chain links TRBV4-3 to TRBJ1-1; D gene uncertain. The sequencing input was peripheral blood. CDR3 in amino acids: CASSQAGRGVNTEAFF. The CDR3 DNA sequence: TGCGCCAGCAGCCAAGCCGGACGGGGAGTTAACACTGAAGCTTTCTTT.